Reported below is one TCR beta chain. In the source study's methods: From reference gene primer amplification, estimates of nucleated cell counts were derived. Only in-frame clones appear in the TCRdb table, and some are missing; sequencing was by immunoSEQ multiplex PCR. V and J calls and clone size are copied from that table; D and trimming were computed from the DNA. The sample has some 100,000 clones, around nine tenths seen once; the top ten hold under 7.5%. The data were taken from a study of blood T cell repertoires in COVID-19. Background on the study: Collection of acute and convalescent COVID-19 samples took place in the United States, Italy and Spain. The cDNA or gDNA used as material had been derived from T cells, B-cell-depleted T cells, or PBMCs.

The CDR3 loop spans 14 amino acids. Germline values: CDR1 SGHRS, CDR2 YFSETQ. After removal of 6 bases from V and 2 bases from J, the junction contained 8 bases not matched to a gene. The TCR comes from a man aged 65 to 85 with acute or convalescent COVID-19. The chain joins TRBV5-1 to TRBJ2-7, with TRBD1 matching over 7 bases. Sequenced material: peripheral blood. In DNA, the CDR3 is TGCGCCAGCAAGGTGACAGGGTCGACCTACGAGCAGTACTTC. It encodes CASKVTGSTYEQYF.